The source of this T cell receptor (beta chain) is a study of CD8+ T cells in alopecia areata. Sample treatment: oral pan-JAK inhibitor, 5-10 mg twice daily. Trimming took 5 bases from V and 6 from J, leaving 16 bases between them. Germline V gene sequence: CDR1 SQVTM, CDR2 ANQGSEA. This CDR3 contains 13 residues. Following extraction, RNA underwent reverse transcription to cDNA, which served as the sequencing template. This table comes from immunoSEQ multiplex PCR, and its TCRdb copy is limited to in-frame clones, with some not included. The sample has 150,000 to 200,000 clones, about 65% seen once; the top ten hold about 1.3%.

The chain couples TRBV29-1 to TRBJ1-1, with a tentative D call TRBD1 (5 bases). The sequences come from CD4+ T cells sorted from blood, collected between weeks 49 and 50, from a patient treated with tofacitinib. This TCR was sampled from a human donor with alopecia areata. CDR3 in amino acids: CSVFAREGAEAFF. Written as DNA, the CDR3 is TGCAGCGTTTTTGCCAGGGAAGGGGCTGAAGCTTTCTTT.